This is a list of T cell receptor beta chains from one sample in a study of cytomegalovirus exposure and HLA in healthy donors. Profiled with immunoSEQ multiplex PCR; TCRdb holds only in-frame clones, not every one. The data hold around 110,000 clones, with over 60% observed a single time. The sample comprised PBMCs. The receptors derive from a man aged 30 to 45 in good health and CMV-seropositive. CDR3s include the opening cysteine and the closing phenylalanine or tryptophan. The order of the fields is D gene, CDR3 length, V gene, clone size, J gene, CDR3 protein, CDR3 DNA. The D gene is left open where the match is weak. Size is stated for part of the rows, as once, few or many counts, or as a class when the clone is expanded.

-	15	TRBV30	-	TRBJ2-3	CAWSELGLDTDTQYF	TGTGCCTGGAGTGAACTGGGGCTAGACACAGATACGCAGTATTTT
TRBD1	16	TRBV11-2	few	TRBJ1-2	CASSLAGYRGHYGYTF	TGTGCCAGCAGCTTAGCTGGATACAGGGGTCACTATGGCTACACCTTC
-	16	TRBV15	-	TRBJ2-7	CATSRDNGQNLYEQYF	TGTGCCACCAGCAGAGATAACGGACAGAACCTTTACGAGCAGTACTTC
TRBD1	15	TRBV6-5	-	TRBJ1-1	CASSTRTGWGTEAFF	TGTGCCAGCAGTACCCGGACAGGCTGGGGGACTGAAGCTTTCTTT
-	20	TRBV1	-	TRBJ2-6	CTSSQVVMAGGPGGANVLTF	TGCACCAGCAGCCAAGTCGTGATGGCGGGGGGGCCAGGTGGGGCCAACGTCCTGACTTTC
-	12	TRBV11-3	-	TRBJ1-2	CASSFAGGGYTF	TGTGCCAGCAGCTTTGCCGGGGGTGGCTACACCTTC
TRBD1	16	TRBV7-3	once	TRBJ2-7	CASSSSAGTGAFEQYF	TGTGCCAGCAGCTCCTCAGCCGGGACAGGGGCATTCGAGCAGTACTTC
-	17	TRBV5-5	-	TRBJ1-5	CASSLMAGSRSNQPQHF	TGTGCCAGCAGCTTGATGGCAGGGTCACGAAGCAATCAGCCCCAGCATTTT
TRBD2	14	TRBV7-2	-	TRBJ2-4	CASSLNHGGDIQYF	TGTGCCAGCAGCTTAAACCACGGGGGGGACATTCAGTACTTC
-	14	TRBV19	-	TRBJ2-1	CASSIDLEIGEQFF	TGTGCCAGTAGTATAGATCTGGAGATAGGTGAGCAGTTCTTC
-	14	TRBV30	-	TRBJ2-6	CAWSGGAGANVLTF	TGTGCCTGGAGTGGGGGGGCTGGGGCCAACGTCCTGACTTTC
-	12	TRBV9	once	TRBJ2-7	CASSGTGYEQYF	TGTGCCAGCAGCGGAACAGGCTACGAGCAGTACTTC
-	14	TRBV7-2	-	TRBJ1-4	CASSLSPSNEKLFF	TGTGCCAGCAGCTTAAGCCCCTCTAATGAAAAACTGTTTTTT
TRBD1	15	TRBV7-9	-	TRBJ2-1	CSSSSDTTGADEQFF	TGTTCCAGCAGCTCCGACACCACAGGGGCGGATGAGCAGTTCTTC
TRBD1	15	TRBV15	-	TRBJ2-1	CATSRYALNRDRPIF	TGTGCCACCAGCAGATATGCCTTAAATCGGGACAGGCCTATCTTC
-	17	TRBV28	-	TRBJ2-1	CASMGTPGRGQNNEQFF	TGTGCCAGCATGGGTACTCCGGGGAGAGGACAGAACAATGAGCAGTTCTTC
-	13	TRBV6-5	-	TRBJ2-6	CASRGAGANVLTF	TGTGCCAGCAGAGGAGCTGGGGCCAACGTCCTGACTTTC
TRBD2	16	TRBV6-1	-	TRBJ2-1	CASSALRAGNANEQFF	TGTGCCAGCAGTGCCCTCCGAGCGGGAAACGCCAATGAGCAGTTCTTC
-	15	TRBV5-1	-	TRBJ2-7	CASSLRQERSYEQYF	TGCGCCAGCAGCTTGAGGCAGGAACGGTCCTACGAGCAGTACTTC
TRBD2	15	TRBV27	-	TRBJ2-1	CASRKPGGTYNEQFF	TGTGCCAGCAGAAAACCGGGGGGGACCTACAATGAGCAGTTCTTC
TRBD1	15	TRBV2	once	TRBJ1-1	CASKNGQGSLLRAFF	TGTGCCAGCAAAAATGGACAGGGGTCACTCTTGAGAGCTTTCTTT
TRBD1	16	TRBV7-2	few	TRBJ1-5	CASSRRTGDSNQPQHF	TGTGCCAGCAGCCGCCGGACAGGAGATAGCAATCAGCCCCAGCATTTT
-	13	TRBV29-1	-	TRBJ2-5	CSAVYVRQETQYF	TGCAGCGCTGTATACGTGAGACAGGAGACCCAGTACTTC
-	15	TRBV15	-	TRBJ2-5	CATSLGPHTQETQYF	TGTGCCACCAGCCTAGGCCCACATACCCAAGAGACCCAGTACTTC
TRBD1	15	TRBV27	-	TRBJ2-7	CASSFVGTGLYEQYF	TGTGCCAGCAGTTTCGTCGGGACAGGTCTCTACGAGCAGTACTTC
TRBD1	17	TRBV18	few	TRBJ2-5	CASSPPRRQGGEETQYF	TGTGCCAGCTCACCACCTCGCCGACAGGGGGGCGAAGAGACCCAGTACTTC
-	15	TRBV29-1	-	TRBJ1-3	CSASPDPSAGNTIYF	TGCAGCGCTAGCCCTGACCCAAGCGCCGGAAACACCATATATTTT